This T cell receptor (beta chain) was observed in a study of tumor-infiltrating lymphocytes in primary liver carcinoma. Study context: The study included patients who were men and women aged 30 to 69 years.

This clonotype showed up just once. Total RNA and DNA came together from approximately 22-30 mg of bulk tissue without cell sorting. Every tumor yielded five separate sampled regions. Every tumor sample analyzed contained over 80% viable tumor cells. From about 530 ng total RNA, TCR beta cDNA was generated with a primer in the constant region. Libraries for TCR beta were built through three nested multiplex PCR rounds, which together made up a slightly modified ARM-PCR procedure. Both of the initial two PCR rounds ran for around 9 cycles and employed TRBV1-TRBV30 forward primers alongside a C-beta reverse primer. TCRdb re-called the multiplex PCR reads with MiXCR, one entry per CDR3 protein. Of about 20,000 distinct CDR3 sequences listed, under 85% are singletons. Germline loops: CDR1 SQVTM, CDR2 ANQGSEA. This CDR3 contains 13 residues.

This chain connects TRBV29-1 to TRBJ2-7; D gene ambiguous. Sequenced sample: liver tumor tissue from sampling region 4. Subset defined: tumor region T4, right-lateral pole. The origin of this receptor is a woman between 25 and 40 years old with primary liver carcinoma and hepatitis B virus infection. The CDR3 nucleotides read TGCAGTGTCCTTGTGACACCGTCCTACGAGCAGTACTTC. This codes for CSVLVTPSYEQYF.